This T cell receptor (beta chain) is from a study of T cells in tuberculosis. Background on the study: Blood was taken before or within 7 days of anti-tuberculosis therapy. Study outcomes and limitations: Shorter CDR3-alpha in active tuberculosis partly drove smaller distances.

Notes on this clone: Its antigen is unknown.

CDR1 and CDR2 (germline): PRHDT, FYEKMQ (reference sequence). With 5 bases clipped from V and 2 bases from J, the junction kept 6 bases outside the gene matches. The CDR3 is made up of 16 amino acids. Sequenced by immunoSEQ multiplex PCR; TCRdb stores in-frame clones only, minus some. The table includes about 49,000 clones, 90% to 95% detected once. Time point specified: new active TB diagnosis, blood taken before or within 7 days of starting treatment. Sequences were derived from PBMCs, sampled at tuberculosis diagnosis. The chain links TRBV13 to TRBJ2-3; 11 bases fit TRBD2. The TCR comes from an adult with tuberculosis. CDR3 DNA: TGTGCCAGCAGCGCTGGGACTAGCGGATTCACAGATACGCAGTATTTT. Translating gives CASSAGTSGFTDTQYF.